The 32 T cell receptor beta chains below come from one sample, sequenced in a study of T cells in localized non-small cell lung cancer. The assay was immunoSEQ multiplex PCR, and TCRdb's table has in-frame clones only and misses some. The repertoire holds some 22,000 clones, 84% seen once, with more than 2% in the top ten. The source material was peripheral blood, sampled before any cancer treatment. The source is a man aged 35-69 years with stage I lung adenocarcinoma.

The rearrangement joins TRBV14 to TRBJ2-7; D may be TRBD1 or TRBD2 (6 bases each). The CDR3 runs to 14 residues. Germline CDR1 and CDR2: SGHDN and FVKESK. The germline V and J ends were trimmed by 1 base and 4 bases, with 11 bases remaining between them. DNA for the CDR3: TGTGCCAGCAGCCAAGCCGGGGGCTGGTACGAGCAGTACTTC. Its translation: CASSQAGGWYEQYF.

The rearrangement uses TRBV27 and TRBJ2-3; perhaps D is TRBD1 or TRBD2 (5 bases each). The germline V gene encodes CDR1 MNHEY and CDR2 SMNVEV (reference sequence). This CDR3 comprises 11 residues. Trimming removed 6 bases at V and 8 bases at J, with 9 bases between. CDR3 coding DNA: TGTGCCAGCAGGAGGGGCGTTACGCAGTATTTT. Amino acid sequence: CASRRGVTQYF.

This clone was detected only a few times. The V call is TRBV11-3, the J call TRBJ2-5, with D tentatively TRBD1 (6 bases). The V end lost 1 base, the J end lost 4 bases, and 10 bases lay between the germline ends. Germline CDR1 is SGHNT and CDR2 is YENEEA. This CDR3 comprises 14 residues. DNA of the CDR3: TGTGCCAGCAGCTTAGGCCAGGGGTCAGAGACCCAGTACTTC. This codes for CASSLGQGSETQYF.

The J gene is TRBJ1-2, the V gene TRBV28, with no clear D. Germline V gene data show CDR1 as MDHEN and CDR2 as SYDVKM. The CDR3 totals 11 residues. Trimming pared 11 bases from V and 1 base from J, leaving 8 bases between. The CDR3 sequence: CAVSNNYGYTF. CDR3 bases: TGTGCCGTTTCTAATAACTATGGCTACACCTTC.

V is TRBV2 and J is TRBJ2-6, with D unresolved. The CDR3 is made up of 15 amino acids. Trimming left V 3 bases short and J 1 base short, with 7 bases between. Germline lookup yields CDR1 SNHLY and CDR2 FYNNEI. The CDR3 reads CASSDWGSGANVLTF. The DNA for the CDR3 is TGTGCCAGCAGTGACTGGGGATCTGGGGCCAACGTCCTGACTTTC.

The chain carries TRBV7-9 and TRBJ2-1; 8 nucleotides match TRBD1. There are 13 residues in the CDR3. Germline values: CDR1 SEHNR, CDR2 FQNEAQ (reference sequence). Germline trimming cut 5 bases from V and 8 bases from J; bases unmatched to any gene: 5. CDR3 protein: CASSPTGVDEQFF. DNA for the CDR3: TGTGCCAGCAGCCCGACAGGGGTCGATGAGCAGTTCTTC.

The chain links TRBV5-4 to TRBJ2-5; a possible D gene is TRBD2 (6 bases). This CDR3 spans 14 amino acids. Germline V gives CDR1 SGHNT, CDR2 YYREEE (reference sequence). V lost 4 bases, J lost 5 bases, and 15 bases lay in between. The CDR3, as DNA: TGTGCCAGCAGCCCGAAGGGAGGTTGGGAGACCCAGTACTTC. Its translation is CASSPKGGWETQYF.

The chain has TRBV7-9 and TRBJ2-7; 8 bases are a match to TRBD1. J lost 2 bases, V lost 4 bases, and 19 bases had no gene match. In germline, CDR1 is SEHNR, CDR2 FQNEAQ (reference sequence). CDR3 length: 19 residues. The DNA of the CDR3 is TGTGCCAGCAGCTCCGGACAGGGTGGCCCGTATTACTCCCCCTACGAGCAGTACTTC. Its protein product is CASSSGQGGPYYSPYEQYF.

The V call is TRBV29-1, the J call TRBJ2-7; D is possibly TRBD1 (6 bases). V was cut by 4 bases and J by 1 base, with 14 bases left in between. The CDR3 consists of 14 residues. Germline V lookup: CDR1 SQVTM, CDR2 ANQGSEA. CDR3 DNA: TGCAGCGTTGTGGGGACACTTGCGTCCTACGAGCAGTACTTC. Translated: CSVVGTLASYEQYF.

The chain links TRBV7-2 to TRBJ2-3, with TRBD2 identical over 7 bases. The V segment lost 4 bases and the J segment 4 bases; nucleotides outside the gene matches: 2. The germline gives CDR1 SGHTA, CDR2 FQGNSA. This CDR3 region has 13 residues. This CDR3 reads CASSSRGADTQYF. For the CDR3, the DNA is TGTGCCAGCAGCTCACGGGGGGCAGATACGCAGTATTTT.

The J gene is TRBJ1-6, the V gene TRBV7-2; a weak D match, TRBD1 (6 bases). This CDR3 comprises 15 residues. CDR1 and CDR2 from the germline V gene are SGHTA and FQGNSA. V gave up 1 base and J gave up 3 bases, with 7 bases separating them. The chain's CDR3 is CASSLEQGYNSPLHF. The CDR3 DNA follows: TGTGCCAGCAGCTTAGAACAGGGCTATAATTCACCCCTCCACTTT.

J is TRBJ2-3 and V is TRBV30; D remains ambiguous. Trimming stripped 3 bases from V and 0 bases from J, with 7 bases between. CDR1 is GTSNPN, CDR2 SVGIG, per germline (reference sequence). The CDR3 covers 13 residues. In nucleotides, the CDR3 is TGTGCCTGGAGCCGCGGAAGCACAGATACGCAGTATTTT. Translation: CAWSRGSTDTQYF.

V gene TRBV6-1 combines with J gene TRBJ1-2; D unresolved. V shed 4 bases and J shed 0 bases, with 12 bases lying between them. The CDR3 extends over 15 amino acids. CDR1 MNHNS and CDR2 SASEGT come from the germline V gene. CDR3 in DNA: TGTGCCAGCAGTGGTTTACGGGGTTCTAACTATGGCTACACCTTC. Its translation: CASSGLRGSNYGYTF.

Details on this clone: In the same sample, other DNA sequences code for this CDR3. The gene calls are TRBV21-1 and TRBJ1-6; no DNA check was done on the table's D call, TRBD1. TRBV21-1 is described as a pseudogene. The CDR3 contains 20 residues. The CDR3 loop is CASSKAPSLGQGARDSPLHF. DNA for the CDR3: TGTGCCAGCAGCAAAGCGCCTTCCCTGGGACAGGGGGCAAGGGATTCACCCCTCCACTTT.

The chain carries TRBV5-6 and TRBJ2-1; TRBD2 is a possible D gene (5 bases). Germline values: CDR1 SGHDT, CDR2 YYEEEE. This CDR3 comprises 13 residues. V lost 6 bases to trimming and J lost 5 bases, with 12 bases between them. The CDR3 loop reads CASTLGLNNEQFF. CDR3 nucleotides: TGTGCCAGCACCCTAGGACTGAACAATGAGCAGTTCTTC. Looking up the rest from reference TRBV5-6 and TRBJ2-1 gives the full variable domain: DAGVTQSPTHLIKTRGQQVTLRCSPKSGHDTVSWYQQALGQGPQFIFQYYEEEERQRGNFPDRFSGHQFPNYSSELNVNALLLGDSALYLCASTLGLNNEQFFGPGTRLTVL.

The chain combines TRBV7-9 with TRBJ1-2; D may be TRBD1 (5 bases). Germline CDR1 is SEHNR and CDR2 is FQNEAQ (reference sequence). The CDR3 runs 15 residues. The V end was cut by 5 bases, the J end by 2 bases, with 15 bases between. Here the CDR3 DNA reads TGTGCCAGCAGCCACGACGGGACGGGAAACTATGGCTACACCTTC. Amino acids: CASSHDGTGNYGYTF.

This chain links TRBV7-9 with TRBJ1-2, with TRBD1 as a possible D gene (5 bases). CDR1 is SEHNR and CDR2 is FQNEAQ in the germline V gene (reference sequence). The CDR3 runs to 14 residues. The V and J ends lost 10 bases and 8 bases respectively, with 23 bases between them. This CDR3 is CAILGGYRLNGYTF. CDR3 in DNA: TGTGCCATTCTGGGGGGTTACAGGCTGAACGGCTACACCTTC.

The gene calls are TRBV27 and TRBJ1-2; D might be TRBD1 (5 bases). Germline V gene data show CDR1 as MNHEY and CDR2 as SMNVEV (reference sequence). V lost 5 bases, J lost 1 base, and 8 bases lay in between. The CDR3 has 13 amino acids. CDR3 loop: CASSPQGNYGYTF. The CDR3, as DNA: TGTGCCAGCAGTCCCCAGGGTAACTATGGCTACACCTTC.

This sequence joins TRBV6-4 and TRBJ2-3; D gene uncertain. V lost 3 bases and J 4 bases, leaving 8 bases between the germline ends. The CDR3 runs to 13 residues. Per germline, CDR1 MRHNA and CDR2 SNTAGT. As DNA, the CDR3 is TGTGCCAGCAGTGAGCACTGGTCAGATACGCAGTATTTT. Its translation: CASSEHWSDTQYF.

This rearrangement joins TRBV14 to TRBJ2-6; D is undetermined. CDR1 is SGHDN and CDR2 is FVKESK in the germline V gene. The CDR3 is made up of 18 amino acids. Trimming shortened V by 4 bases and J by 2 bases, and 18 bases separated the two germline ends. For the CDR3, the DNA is TGTGCCAGCAGCCCCGTTCTTGCAGTGACGCCTGGGGCCAACGTCCTGACTTTC. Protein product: CASSPVLAVTPGANVLTF.

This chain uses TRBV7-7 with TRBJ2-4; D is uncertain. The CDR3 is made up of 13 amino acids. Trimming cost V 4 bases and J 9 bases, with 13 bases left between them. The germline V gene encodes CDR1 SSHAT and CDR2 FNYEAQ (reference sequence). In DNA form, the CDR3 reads TGTGCCAGCAGCTCTGACCCCGGTGGCATTCAGTACTTC. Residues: CASSSDPGGIQYF.

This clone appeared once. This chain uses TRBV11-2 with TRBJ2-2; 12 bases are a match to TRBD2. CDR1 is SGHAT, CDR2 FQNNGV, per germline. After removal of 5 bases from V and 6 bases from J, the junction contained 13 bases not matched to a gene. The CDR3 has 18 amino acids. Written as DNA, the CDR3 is TGTGCCAGCAGCCGCCACGGACTAGCGGGATCGAGGTCCGGGGAGCTGTTTTTT. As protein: CASSRHGLAGSRSGELFF.

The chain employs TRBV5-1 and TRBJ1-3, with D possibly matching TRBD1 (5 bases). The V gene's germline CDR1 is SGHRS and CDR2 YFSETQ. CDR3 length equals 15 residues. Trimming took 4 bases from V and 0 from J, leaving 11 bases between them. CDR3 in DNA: TGCGCCAGCAGCGTAGGGGCGAGCTCTGGAAACACCATATATTTT. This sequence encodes CASSVGASSGNTIYF.

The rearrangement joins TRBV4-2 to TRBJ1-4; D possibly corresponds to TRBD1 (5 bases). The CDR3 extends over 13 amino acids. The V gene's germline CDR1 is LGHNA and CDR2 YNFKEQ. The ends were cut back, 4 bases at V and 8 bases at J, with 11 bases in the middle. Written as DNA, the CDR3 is TGTGCCAGCAGCCTGGGGCTTGGGGAAAAACTGTTTTTT. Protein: CASSLGLGEKLFF.

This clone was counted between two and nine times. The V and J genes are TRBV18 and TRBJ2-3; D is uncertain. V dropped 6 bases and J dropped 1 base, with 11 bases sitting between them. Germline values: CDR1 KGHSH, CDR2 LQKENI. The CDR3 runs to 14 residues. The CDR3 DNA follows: TGTGCCAGCTCCCCTAATTCGGGCACAGATACGCAGTATTTT. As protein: CASSPNSGTDTQYF.

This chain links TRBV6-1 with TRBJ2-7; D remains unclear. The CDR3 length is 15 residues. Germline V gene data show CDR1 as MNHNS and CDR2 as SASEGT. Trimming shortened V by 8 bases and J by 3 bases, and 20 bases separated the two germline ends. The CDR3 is CASGQVPLIFYEQYF. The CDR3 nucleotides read TGTGCCAGCGGTCAAGTGCCCTTGATTTTCTACGAGCAGTACTTC.

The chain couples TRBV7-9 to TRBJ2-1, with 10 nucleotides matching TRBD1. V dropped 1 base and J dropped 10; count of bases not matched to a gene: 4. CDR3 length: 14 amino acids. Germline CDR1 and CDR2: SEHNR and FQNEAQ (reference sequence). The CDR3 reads CASSLGQGASEQFF. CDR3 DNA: TGTGCCAGCAGCTTAGGACAGGGGGCTTCCGAGCAGTTCTTC.

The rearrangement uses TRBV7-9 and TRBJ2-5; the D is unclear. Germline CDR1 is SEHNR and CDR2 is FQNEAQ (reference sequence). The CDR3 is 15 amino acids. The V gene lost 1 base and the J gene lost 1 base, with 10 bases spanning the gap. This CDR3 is CASSLEGRTQETQYF. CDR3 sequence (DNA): TGTGCCAGCAGCTTAGAAGGGCGCACCCAAGAGACCCAGTACTTC.

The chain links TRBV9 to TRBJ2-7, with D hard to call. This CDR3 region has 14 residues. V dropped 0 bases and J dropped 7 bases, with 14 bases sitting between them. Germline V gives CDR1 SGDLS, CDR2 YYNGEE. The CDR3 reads CASSVVPTAREQYF. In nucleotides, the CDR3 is TGTGCCAGCAGCGTAGTTCCAACAGCAAGAGAGCAGTACTTC.

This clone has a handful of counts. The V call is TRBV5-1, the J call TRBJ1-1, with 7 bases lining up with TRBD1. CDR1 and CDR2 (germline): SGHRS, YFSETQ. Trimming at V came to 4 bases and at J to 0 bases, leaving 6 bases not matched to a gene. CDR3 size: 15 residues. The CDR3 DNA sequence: TGCGCCAGCAGCGTGGGACAGTTGATGAACACTGAAGCTTTCTTT. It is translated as CASSVGQLMNTEAFF. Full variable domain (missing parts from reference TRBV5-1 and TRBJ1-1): KAGVTQTPRYLIKTRGQQVTLSCSPISGHRSVSWYQQTPGQGLQFLFEYFSETQRNKGNFPGRFSGRQFSNSRSEMNVSTLELGDSALYLCASSVGQLMNTEAFFGQGTRLTVV.

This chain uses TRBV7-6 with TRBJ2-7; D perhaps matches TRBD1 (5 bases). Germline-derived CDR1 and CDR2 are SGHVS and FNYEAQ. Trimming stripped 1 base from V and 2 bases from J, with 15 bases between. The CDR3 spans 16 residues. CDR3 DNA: TGTGCCAGCAGCTTAGGTCAACCAGGGTATGCCTACGAGCAGTACTTC. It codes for CASSLGQPGYAYEQYF.

The CDR3 nucleotides read TGCGCCAGCAGCCAAGATTTGCTGGAGGGGAACACTGAAGCTTTCTTT. As protein: CASSQDLLEGNTEAFF. The rearrangement uses TRBV4-1 and TRBJ1-1; D ambiguous. Germline V gene lookup returns CDR1 MGHRA and CDR2 YSYEKL. V was trimmed by 0 bases and J by 1 base, leaving 12 bases between them. This CDR3 has 16 residues.